Described below is a single T cell receptor (beta chain) sequence and its context. Clones were read by immunoSEQ multiplex PCR, and TCRdb kept only the in-frame ones, dropping some. The sample contains 200,000 to 300,000 clones, 86% of which appear only once. The data derive from a study of blood T cell repertoires in COVID-19. The CDR3 loop spans 14 amino acids. Trimming removed 1 base at V and 5 bases at J, with 9 bases between. CDR1 is LNHDA and CDR2 is SQIVND in the germline V gene (reference sequence). This chain uses TRBV19 with TRBJ1-5, with D perhaps TRBD1 (5 bases). This clonotype was obtained from a man aged 25 to 45 with active or convalescent COVID-19. The sample taken for sequencing was peripheral blood. The CDR3 reads CASSIGQGYQPQHF. DNA of the CDR3: TGTGCCAGTAGTATAGGTCAGGGTTATCAGCCCCAGCATTTT.